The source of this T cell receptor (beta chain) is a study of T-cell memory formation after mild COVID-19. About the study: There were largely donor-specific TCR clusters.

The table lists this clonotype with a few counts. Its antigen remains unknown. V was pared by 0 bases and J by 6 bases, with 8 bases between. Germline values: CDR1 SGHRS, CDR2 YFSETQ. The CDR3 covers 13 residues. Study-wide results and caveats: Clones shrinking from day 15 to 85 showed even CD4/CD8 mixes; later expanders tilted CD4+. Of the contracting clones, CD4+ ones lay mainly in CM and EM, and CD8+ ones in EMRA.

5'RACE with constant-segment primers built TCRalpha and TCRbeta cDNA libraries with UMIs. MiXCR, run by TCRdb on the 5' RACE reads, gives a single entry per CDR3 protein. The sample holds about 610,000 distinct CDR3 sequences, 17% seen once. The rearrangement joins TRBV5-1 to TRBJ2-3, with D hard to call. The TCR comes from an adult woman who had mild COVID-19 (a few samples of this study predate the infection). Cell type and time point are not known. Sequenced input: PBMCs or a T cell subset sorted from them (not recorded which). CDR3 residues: CASSLGNVDTQYF. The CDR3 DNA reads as TGCGCCAGCAGCTTGGGAAACGTGGATACGCAGTATTTT.